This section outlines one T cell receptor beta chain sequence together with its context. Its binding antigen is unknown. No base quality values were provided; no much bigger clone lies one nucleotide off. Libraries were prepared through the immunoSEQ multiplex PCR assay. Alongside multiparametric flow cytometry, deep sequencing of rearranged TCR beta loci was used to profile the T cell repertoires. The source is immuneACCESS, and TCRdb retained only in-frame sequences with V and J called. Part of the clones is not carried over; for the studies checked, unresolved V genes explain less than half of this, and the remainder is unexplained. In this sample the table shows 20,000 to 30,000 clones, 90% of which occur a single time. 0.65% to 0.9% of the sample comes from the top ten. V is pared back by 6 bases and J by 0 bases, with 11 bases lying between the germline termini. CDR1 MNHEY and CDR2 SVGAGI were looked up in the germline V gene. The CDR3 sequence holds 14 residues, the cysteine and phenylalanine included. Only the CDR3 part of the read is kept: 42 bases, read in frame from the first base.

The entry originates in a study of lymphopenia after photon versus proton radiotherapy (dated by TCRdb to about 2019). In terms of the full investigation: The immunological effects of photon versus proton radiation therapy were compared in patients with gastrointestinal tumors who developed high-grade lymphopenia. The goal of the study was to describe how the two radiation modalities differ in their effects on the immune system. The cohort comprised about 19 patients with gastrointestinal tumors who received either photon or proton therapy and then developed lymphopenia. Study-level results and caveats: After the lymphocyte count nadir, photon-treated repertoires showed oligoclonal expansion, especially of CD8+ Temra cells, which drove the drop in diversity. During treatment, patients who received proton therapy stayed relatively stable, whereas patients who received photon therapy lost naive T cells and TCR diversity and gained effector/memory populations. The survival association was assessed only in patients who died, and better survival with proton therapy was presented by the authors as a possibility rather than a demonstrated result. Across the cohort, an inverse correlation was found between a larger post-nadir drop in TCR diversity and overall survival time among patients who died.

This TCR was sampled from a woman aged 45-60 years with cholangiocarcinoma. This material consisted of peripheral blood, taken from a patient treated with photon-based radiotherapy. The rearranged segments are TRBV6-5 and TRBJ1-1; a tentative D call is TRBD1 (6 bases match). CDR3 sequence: CASSQDSLNTEAFF. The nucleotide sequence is TGTGCCAGCAGCCAGGACAGCTTGAACACTGAAGCTTTCTTT.